The rows below give T cell receptor beta chains drawn from one sample of a study of shared clonotypes between healthy human individuals. Assay: immunoSEQ multiplex PCR; the TCRdb copy retains only in-frame clones and omits some. The sample lists millions of clones; approximately 95% were seen once. Specimen: naive CD4+ T cells sorted from blood. Source of these receptors: a man aged 18 to 29 in good health. Each CDR3 is given with its conserved first and last residue. D genes are given only for firm matches. Expanded clones get a size class; other rows say once, few or many, or leave the size out.

cdr3_aa: CASSPRQGPFEKLFF
cdr3_nt: TGTGCCAGCAGCCCGCGACAGGGGCCATTCGAAAAACTGTTTTTT
v_call: TRBV9
d_call: TRBD1
j_call: TRBJ1-4
clone_size: .

cdr3_aa: CASSLQGNYGYTF
cdr3_nt: TGTGCCAGCAGTTTACAGGGTAACTATGGCTACACCTTC
v_call: TRBV2
d_call: .
j_call: TRBJ1-2
clone_size: .

cdr3_aa: CSGSGRAADTQYF
cdr3_nt: TGCAGCGGTAGCGGGAGAGCTGCAGATACGCAGTATTTT
v_call: TRBV29-1
d_call: TRBD2
j_call: TRBJ2-3
clone_size: .

cdr3_aa: CASSISTGTGTYGYTF
cdr3_nt: TGTGCCAGTAGTATCTCTACCGGGACAGGGACCTATGGCTACACCTTC
v_call: TRBV19
d_call: TRBD1
j_call: TRBJ1-2
clone_size: .

cdr3_aa: CAIRFGQELDTQYF
cdr3_nt: TGTGCCATCAGGTTCGGACAGGAGCTAGATACGCAGTATTTT
v_call: TRBV10-3
d_call: TRBD1
j_call: TRBJ2-3
clone_size: .

cdr3_aa: CASSVTQGPDTQYF
cdr3_nt: TGTGCCAGCAGTGTCACACAGGGTCCGGATACGCAGTATTTT
v_call: TRBV6-1
d_call: .
j_call: TRBJ2-3
clone_size: .

cdr3_aa: CASSDGTGGGYTF
cdr3_nt: TGTGCCAGCAGTGACGGGACAGGGGGCGGCTACACCTTC
v_call: TRBV6-1
d_call: TRBD1
j_call: TRBJ1-2
clone_size: once

cdr3_aa: CSVEEGARQRYF
cdr3_nt: TGCAGCGTTGAAGAGGGGGCCAGGCAACGGTACTTC
v_call: TRBV29-1
d_call: .
j_call: TRBJ2-7
clone_size: .

cdr3_aa: CASSVRSGTGYSTDTQYF
cdr3_nt: TGTGCCAGCAGCGTAAGGTCAGGGACGGGGTATAGCACAGATACGCAGTATTTT
v_call: TRBV9
d_call: .
j_call: TRBJ2-3
clone_size: .

cdr3_aa: CASSLGLQPTEAFF
cdr3_nt: TGTGCCAGCAGCCTGGGGTTACAACCAACTGAAGCTTTCTTT
v_call: TRBV5-6
d_call: .
j_call: TRBJ1-1
clone_size: .

cdr3_aa: CASSLEASGGEETQYF
cdr3_nt: TGCGCCAGCAGCTTGGAGGCTAGCGGGGGGGAAGAGACCCAGTACTTC
v_call: TRBV5-1
d_call: TRBD2
j_call: TRBJ2-5
clone_size: .

cdr3_aa: CASSSRVTVSGANVLTF
cdr3_nt: TGTGCCAGCAGCTCCAGGGTAACGGTATCTGGGGCCAACGTCCTGACTTTC
v_call: TRBV9
d_call: .
j_call: TRBJ2-6
clone_size: once

cdr3_aa: CASRYPGQGANTEAFF
cdr3_nt: TGCGCCAGCAGATACCCGGGACAGGGGGCAAACACTGAAGCTTTCTTT
v_call: TRBV4-1
d_call: TRBD1
j_call: TRBJ1-1
clone_size: .

cdr3_aa: CASSVTLGETQYF
cdr3_nt: TGTGCCAGCAGTGTTACCCTTGGGGAGACCCAGTACTTC
v_call: TRBV2
d_call: .
j_call: TRBJ2-5
clone_size: .

cdr3_aa: CAISADSPYEQYF
cdr3_nt: TGTGCCATCAGTGCCGACAGCCCCTACGAGCAGTACTTC
v_call: TRBV10-3
d_call: .
j_call: TRBJ2-7
clone_size: .

cdr3_aa: CAISDSDTRDPEAFF
cdr3_nt: TGTGCCATCAGTGACTCGGATACAAGGGACCCTGAAGCTTTCTTT
v_call: TRBV10-3
d_call: .
j_call: TRBJ1-1
clone_size: .

cdr3_aa: CASSSRGGYLQETQYF
cdr3_nt: TGTGCCAGCAGCTCCCGGGGGGGCTACCTGCAAGAGACCCAGTACTTC
v_call: TRBV13
d_call: TRBD2
j_call: TRBJ2-5
clone_size: .

cdr3_aa: CASSPRPETQYF
cdr3_nt: TGTGCCAGCAGCCCTAGGCCCGAGACCCAGTACTTC
v_call: TRBV11-2
d_call: .
j_call: TRBJ2-5
clone_size: .

cdr3_aa: CATLDGGMSSYNEQFF
cdr3_nt: TGTGCCACTTTGGATGGTGGCATGAGCTCCTACAATGAGCAGTTCTTC
v_call: TRBV6-6
d_call: .
j_call: TRBJ2-1
clone_size: .

cdr3_aa: CAISEGSSYEQYF
cdr3_nt: TGTGCCATCAGTGAGGGCAGCTCCTACGAGCAGTACTTC
v_call: TRBV10-3
d_call: .
j_call: TRBJ2-7
clone_size: .

cdr3_aa: CASSNPGDRYEQYF
cdr3_nt: TGTGCCAGTAGTAACCCAGGGGATCGGTACGAGCAGTACTTC
v_call: TRBV19
d_call: .
j_call: TRBJ2-7
clone_size: .

cdr3_aa: CASSVGGNTEAFF
cdr3_nt: TGTGCCAGCAGCGTGGGAGGGAACACTGAAGCTTTCTTT
v_call: TRBV11-2
d_call: .
j_call: TRBJ1-1
clone_size: once

cdr3_aa: CASSTRTGLAYTF
cdr3_nt: TGTGCCAGCAGCACACGGACAGGGCTGGCCTACACCTTC
v_call: TRBV9
d_call: TRBD1
j_call: TRBJ1-2
clone_size: .

cdr3_aa: CASGAGSTLQFF
cdr3_nt: TGTGCCAGCGGCGCAGGCAGCACGTTACAGTTCTTC
v_call: TRBV2
d_call: .
j_call: TRBJ2-1
clone_size: .

cdr3_aa: CASSPSPGTSGGEQYF
cdr3_nt: TGTGCCAGCAGCCCCAGCCCCGGGACTAGCGGGGGAGAGCAGTACTTC
v_call: TRBV7-2
d_call: TRBD2
j_call: TRBJ2-7
clone_size: once

cdr3_aa: CASSLPGVDEQYF
cdr3_nt: TGTGCCAGCAGCTTGCCAGGGGTGGACGAGCAGTACTTC
v_call: TRBV5-4
d_call: .
j_call: TRBJ2-7
clone_size: .

cdr3_aa: CATTGLIISEAFF
cdr3_nt: TGTGCCACCACGGGACTAATTATCTCTGAAGCTTTCTTT
v_call: TRBV10-3
d_call: .
j_call: TRBJ1-1
clone_size: .

cdr3_aa: CASSREETQYF
cdr3_nt: TGTGCCAGCAGCCGCGAGGAGACCCAGTACTTC
v_call: TRBV7-9
d_call: .
j_call: TRBJ2-5
clone_size: .

cdr3_aa: CASSPGNRDRNSPLHF
cdr3_nt: TGTGCCAGCAGCCCGGGGAACAGGGACCGTAATTCACCCCTCCACTTT
v_call: TRBV7-9
d_call: .
j_call: TRBJ1-6
clone_size: .

cdr3_aa: CASSLAEAGGVYGYTF
cdr3_nt: TGTGCCAGCAGCTTAGCGGAAGCAGGAGGGGTCTATGGCTACACCTTC
v_call: TRBV11-2
d_call: .
j_call: TRBJ1-2
clone_size: .

cdr3_aa: CASRTASTDTQYF
cdr3_nt: TGTGCCAGCAGGACAGCTAGCACAGATACGCAGTATTTT
v_call: TRBV11-2
d_call: .
j_call: TRBJ2-3
clone_size: .

cdr3_aa: CASSEGRQGYTETQYF
cdr3_nt: TGTGCCAGCAGTGAGGGTAGACAGGGATATACAGAGACCCAGTACTTC
v_call: TRBV25-1
d_call: TRBD1
j_call: TRBJ2-5
clone_size: .

cdr3_aa: CASSRIAGAETQYF
cdr3_nt: TGTGCCAGCAGCCGTATAGCGGGAGCTGAGACCCAGTACTTC
v_call: TRBV7-9
d_call: TRBD2
j_call: TRBJ2-5
clone_size: .

cdr3_aa: CASSATGGYSYTF
cdr3_nt: TGCGCCAGCAGTGCGACAGGGGGCTATAGCTACACCTTC
v_call: TRBV10-2
d_call: TRBD1
j_call: TRBJ1-2
clone_size: .

cdr3_aa: CASRKGSGTRPKRLGANVLTF
cdr3_nt: TGTGCCAGCAGAAAGGGATCAGGAACTCGGCCTAAAAGGTTGGGGGCCAACGTCCTGACTTTC
v_call: TRBV2
d_call: .
j_call: TRBJ2-6
clone_size: once

cdr3_aa: CAWSRLGAGNQPQHF
cdr3_nt: TGTGCCTGGAGTCGGCTTGGCGCGGGCAATCAGCCCCAGCATTTT
v_call: TRBV30
d_call: .
j_call: TRBJ1-5
clone_size: .

cdr3_aa: CASSLRDREYEQYF
cdr3_nt: TGCGCCAGCAGCTTGAGAGACAGAGAGTACGAGCAGTACTTC
v_call: TRBV5-1
d_call: .
j_call: TRBJ2-7
clone_size: .

cdr3_aa: CASSLEIPGWGYGYTF
cdr3_nt: TGTGCCAGCAGCTTAGAAATTCCAGGGTGGGGCTATGGCTACACCTTC
v_call: TRBV7-9
d_call: .
j_call: TRBJ1-2
clone_size: .

cdr3_aa: CASTLDSSEAFF
cdr3_nt: TGTGCCAGCACCCTGGACAGCTCTGAAGCTTTCTTT
v_call: TRBV2
d_call: .
j_call: TRBJ1-1
clone_size: .

cdr3_aa: CAWSEEKLFF
cdr3_nt: TGTGCCTGGAGTGAGGAAAAACTGTTTTTT
v_call: TRBV30
d_call: .
j_call: TRBJ1-4
clone_size: .

cdr3_aa: CASSATALGNTIYF
cdr3_nt: TGTGCCAGCAGCGCGACAGCTCTTGGAAACACCATATATTTT
v_call: TRBV9
d_call: .
j_call: TRBJ1-3
clone_size: .

cdr3_aa: CASSRTGGTGELFF
cdr3_nt: TGTGCCAGCAGCCGGACAGGTGGTACCGGGGAGCTGTTTTTT
v_call: TRBV6-5
d_call: TRBD1
j_call: TRBJ2-2
clone_size: once

cdr3_aa: CASSQTDRGPSNSPLHF
cdr3_nt: TGCGCCAGCAGCCAGACAGACAGGGGTCCTTCTAATTCACCCCTCCACTTT
v_call: TRBV4-1
d_call: TRBD1
j_call: TRBJ1-6
clone_size: .

cdr3_aa: CASSLPSKETQYF
cdr3_nt: TGTGCCAGCAGCCTACCAAGTAAAGAGACCCAGTACTTC
v_call: TRBV6-6
d_call: .
j_call: TRBJ2-5
clone_size: .

cdr3_aa: CASSLTGTVPTDTQYF
cdr3_nt: TGTGCCAGCAGCTTAACCGGGACGGTACCCACAGATACGCAGTATTTT
v_call: TRBV11-2
d_call: .
j_call: TRBJ2-3
clone_size: once

cdr3_aa: CASTSGGQGNTEAFF
cdr3_nt: TGTGCCAGTACTAGTGGGGGGCAGGGGAACACTGAAGCTTTCTTT
v_call: TRBV28
d_call: .
j_call: TRBJ1-1
clone_size: .